This TCR beta chain came from a study of cytomegalovirus exposure and HLA in healthy donors. Study results and caveats: It was confirmed in vitro that a few of the CMV-associated chains were specific for CMV antigens. A link between a missense DCLRE1C variant and TCR beta V- and J-gene trimming emerged from a later analysis. A later analysis found most CMV-associated TCR beta chains apparently HLA-restricted.

J gave up 6 bases and V 9 bases, and 16 bases lay outside the gene matches. CDR3 length: 17 amino acids. CDR1 LNHDA and CDR2 SQIVND come from the germline V gene (reference sequence). Healthy bone marrow donors supplied every sample. PCR used 60 Vbeta primers and 13 Jbeta primers. The method was immunoSEQ multiplex PCR; TCRdb's version includes in-frame clones alone and lacks a portion of them. In the table there are approximately 150,000 clones, more than 60% of which are singletons. Of note for this clone: Antigen unknown.

The sequence was collected from a man aged 25-45 years in good health and CMV-seropositive. The material sequenced was PBMCs. This chain uses TRBV19 with TRBJ2-5; 13 bases match TRBD2. The chain's CDR3 is CARSKERTSGSQKTQYF. The CDR3 nucleotides are TGTGCCAGATCGAAGGAACGGACTAGCGGGAGCCAGAAGACCCAGTACTTC. Combining the CDR3 with reference TRBV19 and TRBJ2-5 gives the whole variable domain DGGITQSPKYLFRKEGQNVTLSCEQNLNHDAMYWYRQDPGQGLRLIYYSQIVNDFQKGDIAEGYSVSREKKESFPLTVTSAQKNPTAFYLCARSKERTSGSQKTQYFGPGTRLLVL.